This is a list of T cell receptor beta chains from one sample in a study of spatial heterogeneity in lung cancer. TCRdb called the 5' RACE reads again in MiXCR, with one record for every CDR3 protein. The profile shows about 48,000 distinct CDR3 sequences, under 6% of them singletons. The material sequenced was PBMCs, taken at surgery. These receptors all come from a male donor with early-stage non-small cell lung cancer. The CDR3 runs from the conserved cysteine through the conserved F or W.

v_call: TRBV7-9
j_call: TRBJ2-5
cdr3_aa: CASSRGGVQETQYF

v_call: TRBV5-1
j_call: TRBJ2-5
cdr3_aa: CASSLPVTNQETQYF

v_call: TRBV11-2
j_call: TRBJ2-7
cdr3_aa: CASSLVGGLLYEQYF

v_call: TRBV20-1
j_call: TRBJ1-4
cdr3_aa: CSASTGGDEKLFF

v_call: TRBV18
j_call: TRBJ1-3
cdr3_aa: CASSPTAWTDTIYF

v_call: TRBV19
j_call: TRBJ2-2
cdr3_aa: CASRDSLPNTGELFF

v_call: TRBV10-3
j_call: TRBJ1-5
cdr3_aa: CAISEQTMDSNQPQHF

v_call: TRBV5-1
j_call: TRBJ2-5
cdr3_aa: CASSREGGETQYF

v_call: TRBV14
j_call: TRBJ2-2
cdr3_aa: CASSQDQTSAGTGELFF

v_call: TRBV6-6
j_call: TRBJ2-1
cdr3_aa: CASSLAGSSYNEQFF

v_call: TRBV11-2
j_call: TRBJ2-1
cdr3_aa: CASSLGLAGVYNEQFF

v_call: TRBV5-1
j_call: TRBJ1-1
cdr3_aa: CASSRNLNTEAFF

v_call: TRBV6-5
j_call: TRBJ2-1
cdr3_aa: CASSYSGLSKVEQFF

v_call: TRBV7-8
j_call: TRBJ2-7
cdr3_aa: CASSLGQIYEQYF

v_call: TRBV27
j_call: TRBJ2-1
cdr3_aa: CASSPRTSGISPRSYNEQFF

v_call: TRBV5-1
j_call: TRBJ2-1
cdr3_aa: CASSHPSGRANEQFF

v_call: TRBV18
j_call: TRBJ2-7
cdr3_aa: CASSLGGTLAYEQYF

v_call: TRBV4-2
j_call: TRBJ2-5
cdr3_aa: CASSQVAGQEETQYF

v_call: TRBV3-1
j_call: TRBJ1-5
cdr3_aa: CASSPRGTENQPQHF

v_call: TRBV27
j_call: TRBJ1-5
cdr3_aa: CASGQTLGNQPQHF

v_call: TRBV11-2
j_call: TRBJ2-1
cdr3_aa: CASSLYGNEQFF

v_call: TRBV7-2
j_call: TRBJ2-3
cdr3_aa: CASSSSGFTDTQYF

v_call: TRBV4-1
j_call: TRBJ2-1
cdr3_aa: CASSQDPRGSSYNEQFF

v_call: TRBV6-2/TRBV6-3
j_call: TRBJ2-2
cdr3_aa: CASSPSSGQGFGELFF

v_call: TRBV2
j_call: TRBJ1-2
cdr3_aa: CASTYTQGSGGYTF

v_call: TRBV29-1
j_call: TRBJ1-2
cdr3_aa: CSVGAGGLYGYTF

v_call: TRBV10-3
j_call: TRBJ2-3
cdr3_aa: CAISESGTDTQYF

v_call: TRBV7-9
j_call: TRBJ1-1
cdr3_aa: CASSPKIGFGTEAFF

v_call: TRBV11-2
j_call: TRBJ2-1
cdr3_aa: CASSAGGLAGLAFF

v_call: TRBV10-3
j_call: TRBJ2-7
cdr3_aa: CAISLSGNSYEQYF

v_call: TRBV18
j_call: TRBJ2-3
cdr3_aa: CASSPGRSTDTQYF

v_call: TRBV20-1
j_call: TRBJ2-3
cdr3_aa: CSARPRRRADTQYF

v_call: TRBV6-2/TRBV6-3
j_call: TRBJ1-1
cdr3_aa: CASSGWAEAFF